A single sample gave rise to the 17 T cell receptor beta chains below, sequenced in a study of blood T cell repertoires in COVID-19. Here immunoSEQ multiplex PCR was the method, and the copy in TCRdb shows in-frame clones only, minus some. The table has about 130,000 clones, around 87% seen once. The sequenced sample was peripheral blood. Receptor source: a man between 65 and 85 years old with active COVID-19.

This chain joins TRBV6-5 and TRBJ2-7; TRBD1 might be the D (5 bases). V was shortened by 7 bases and J by 4 bases, with 17 bases between the two germline ends. The CDR3 covers 14 residues. CDR1 is MNHEY, CDR2 SVGAGI, per germline. Here the CDR3 DNA reads TGTGCCAGCACCCTGGGGCAGGGATCTTACGAGCAGTACTTC. Protein sequence: CASTLGQGSYEQYF.

The rearrangement joins TRBV6-1 to TRBJ2-7; 12 bases align to TRBD2. After removal of 4 bases from V and 6 bases from J, the junction contained 13 bases not matched to a gene. The length of the CDR3 is 17 residues. The germline CDR1 and CDR2 sequences are MNHNS and SASEGT. The CDR3: CASSVQTSGSVRGEQYF. The CDR3 nucleotides read TGTGCCAGCAGTGTACAGACTAGCGGGAGCGTCAGGGGCGAGCAGTACTTC.

CDR3 sequence reads: CASQMAGSNNEQFF. CDR3 in DNA: TGTGCCTCCCAGATGGCGGGGAGTAACAATGAGCAGTTCTTC. This chain connects TRBV6-5 to TRBJ2-1, with TRBD2 as a possible D gene (6 bases). Germline lookup yields CDR1 MNHEY and CDR2 SVGAGI. The V end lost 11 bases, the J end lost 5 bases, and 19 bases lay between the germline ends. This CDR3 contains 14 residues.

J is TRBJ2-7 and V is TRBV2; tentatively, D is TRBD2 (6 bases). Germline V gene lookup returns CDR1 SNHLY and CDR2 FYNNEI. CDR3 size: 12 residues. Trimming shortened V by 6 bases and J by 5 bases, and 11 bases separated the two germline ends. DNA for the CDR3: TGTGCCAGCAGCGGGCGCGGGAACGAGCAGTACTTC. This sequence encodes CASSGRGNEQYF.

The chain couples TRBV5-1 to TRBJ1-1; 12 nucleotides align to TRBD1. Germline values: CDR1 SGHRS, CDR2 YFSETQ. The CDR3 covers 17 residues. The ends lost 5 bases at V and 1 base at J; junction bases unmatched: 9. The CDR3 DNA reads as TGCGCCAGCAGAGCGGGACAGGGGGCTTTGGGGAACACTGAAGCTTTCTTT. Translating it yields CASRAGQGALGNTEAFF.

The CDR3 protein is CATSATSGRTDTQYF. Written as DNA, the CDR3 is TGTGCCACCAGTGCGACTAGCGGGAGAACAGATACGCAGTATTTT. The V and J genes are TRBV24-1 and TRBJ2-3, with TRBD2 matching over 12 bases. The CDR3 spans 15 residues. V was clipped by 5 bases and J by 3 bases; unmatched bases: 2. Germline CDR1 is KGHDR and CDR2 is SFDVKD.

This clone has more than one count but fewer than ten. This chain uses TRBV6-1 with TRBJ2-6, with D possibly TRBD1 on 5 matching bases. V shed 3 bases and J shed 4 bases, with 13 bases lying between them. The CDR3 loop spans 16 amino acids. Germline V CDR1 and CDR2: MNHNS, SASEGT. In DNA, the CDR3 is TGTGCCAGCAGTGACCGTGGGGCCTCCGGGGCCAACGTCCTGACTTTC. It codes for CASSDRGASGANVLTF.

The chain uses TRBV19 and TRBJ2-7; TRBD2 is a possible D gene (5 bases). V lost 6 bases and J 2 bases, leaving 11 bases between the germline ends. The CDR3 contains 13 residues. The V gene's germline CDR1 is LNHDA and CDR2 SQIVND (reference sequence). CDR3 protein: CASRSGPTYEQYF. CDR3 bases: TGTGCCAGTAGGAGCGGACCTACCTACGAGCAGTACTTC.

The V and J genes are TRBV6-5 and TRBJ2-7; D is undetermined. The CDR3 is 12 amino acids. Germline assignment: CDR1 MNHEY and CDR2 SVGAGI. Trimming stripped 11 bases from V and 2 bases from J, with 13 bases between. The CDR3 nucleotides are TGTGCCGAGTCTCTCGCCCCCTACGAGCAGTACTTC. The encoded protein is CAESLAPYEQYF.

The genes are TRBV6-5 and TRBJ1-2; D is undetermined. The CDR3 sequence is 13 residues long. CDR1 is MNHEY and CDR2 is SVGAGI in the germline V gene. The V end lost 7 bases, the J end lost 2 bases, and 11 bases lay between the germline ends. This CDR3 reads CASIPWANYGYTF. Written as DNA, the CDR3 is TGTGCCAGCATCCCGTGGGCAAACTATGGCTACACCTTC.

The gene calls are TRBV2 and TRBJ1-1; no clear D gene. This CDR3 region has 15 residues. Germline loops: CDR1 SNHLY, CDR2 FYNNEI. Trimming removed 4 bases at V and 4 bases at J, with 16 bases between. The CDR3 region has the DNA TGTGCCAGCAGTGGAAGCCCGATTGGCGGCACTGAAGCTTTCTTT. It encodes CASSGSPIGGTEAFF.

The chain carries TRBV2 and TRBJ2-5; D may be TRBD1 (5 bases). Trimming cost V 0 bases and J 5 bases, with 19 bases left between them. The CDR3 totals 17 residues. CDR1 and CDR2 (germline): SNHLY, FYNNEI. The CDR3 loop reads CASSEALTGRASETQYF. The CDR3, as DNA: TGTGCCAGCAGTGAAGCGCTTACAGGCAGGGCGAGTGAGACCCAGTACTTC.

The chain joins TRBV2 to TRBJ2-7; D ambiguous. This CDR3 is built from 13 residues. CDR1 SNHLY and CDR2 FYNNEI come from the germline V gene. Trimming left V 4 bases short and J 8 bases short, with 15 bases between. The CDR3 DNA sequence: TGTGCCAGCAGTGCCGCCGTAACTACGAAGCAGTACTTC. Translation gives CASSAAVTTKQYF.

The chain combines TRBV7-6 with TRBJ1-1, with D possibly being TRBD1 (6 bases). Germline V gene sequence: CDR1 SGHVS, CDR2 FNYEAQ. The CDR3 runs 13 residues. Trimming shortened V by 5 bases and J by 1 base, and 8 bases separated the two germline ends. The CDR3 loop is CASSQGRNTEAFF. The DNA of the CDR3 is TGTGCCAGCAGCCAGGGGCGGAACACTGAAGCTTTCTTT.

As for this clone: The junction differs from germline at one of its ends, possibly a read error. The J gene is TRBJ2-7, the V gene TRBV6-5; D is unresolved. Germline values: CDR1 MNHEY, CDR2 SVGAGI. CDR3 size: 12 residues. CDR3 nucleotide sequence: TGTGTCAGCAGGTCAACAACCTACGAGCAGTACTTC. Its protein product is CVSRSTTYEQYF.

The chain combines TRBV19 with TRBJ1-2, with D possibly TRBD1 on 6 matching bases. The germline V and J ends were trimmed by 6 bases and 4 bases, with 15 bases remaining between them. CDR3 length equals 14 residues. Germline-derived CDR1 and CDR2 are LNHDA and SQIVND (reference sequence). CDR3: CASRDTTGIYGYTF. CDR3 nucleotide sequence: TGTGCCAGTAGAGATACTACAGGGATCTATGGCTACACCTTC.

This chain joins TRBV30 and TRBJ1-5, with D perhaps matching TRBD1 (6 bases). There are 13 residues in the CDR3. V was clipped by 4 bases and J by 5 bases, with 12 bases between them. Germline CDR1 reads GTSNPN; CDR2 reads SVGIG (reference sequence). The CDR3 loop reads CAWTFGGDQPQHF. CDR3 DNA sequence: TGTGCCTGGACCTTTGGGGGCGATCAGCCCCAGCATTTT.